Listed here is a single T cell receptor (beta chain). The CDR3 totals 16 residues. The V gene lost 3 bases and the J gene lost 5 bases, with 22 bases spanning the gap. The germline CDR1 and CDR2 sequences are DFQATT and SNEGSKA (reference sequence). This sample is drawn from a study of blood T cell repertoires in COVID-19. Study-wide context: COVID-19 samples collected from the United States, Italy and Spain covered acute and convalescent phases.

As originally analysed: Cell counts per sample came from amplifying reference gene primers. Produced via immunoSEQ multiplex PCR; TCRdb's table is partial and in-frame only. Clonal size and the V and J genes are those of that table, whereas D and trimming came from the DNA. The sample has 30,000 to 50,000 clones, approximately 87% seen once. Sequenced: peripheral blood. This clonotype was obtained from a man aged 50 to 59 with active or convalescent COVID-19. This chain joins TRBV20-1 and TRBJ2-5; D is possibly TRBD2 (6 bases). CDR3 in DNA: TGCAGTGCTAGTTCGATGGGGCGGGGCCATCCGGAGACCCAGTACTTC. Its translation: CSASSMGRGHPETQYF.